This T cell receptor beta chain was recorded in a study of blood T cells in healthy people across ages (dated by TCRdb to about 2015). Looking at the study overall: In model experiments, template switching captured about one uniquely barcoded TCR beta cDNA molecule for every two T cells. Two additional independent replicas of 1 million unique cDNA reads from the same blood draw were analyzed for two donors (one aged 18 to 30 and one aged 80 or older). Donors were grouped into four age groups: young (average approximately 15 years), middle-aged (about 38), aged (about 59) and long-lived (over 80). To avoid experimental bias, donors of different ages were randomly spread across the sequencing lanes. Age-related changes in TCR beta repertoire diversity were measured in the study by deep sequencing normalized with unique cDNA molecular identifiers.

With respect to this clonotype: What this receptor recognizes is not known. Base-call qualities are not available, and no considerably larger clone is one nucleotide away.

The CDR3 starts with the cysteine, ends with the phenylalanine, and has 17 residues. The sequence is cut down to CDR3 DNA, 51 bases in frame from base 1. Reading the germline V gene gives CDR1 SGHRS and CDR2 YFSETQ. Ends trimmed: V by 0 bases, J by 5 bases; bases unmatched to a gene: 12. Overall study results and their limits: The long-lived group showed more naive CD4+ T cells, fewer expanded clones and increased TCR diversity than the aged group, suggesting age selection. Because donor CMV infection status was unknown, age-related changes in expanded clonotypes were potentially confounded. Observed TCR beta diversity per million T cells fell roughly linearly with age, and a significant reduction was already apparent by age around 39. Estimates of total diversity based on one million sequenced T cells were regarded as lower bounds and as underestimates. The percentage of naive T cells measured by flow cytometry correlated strongly with observed TCR beta diversity. Conclusive comparison of naive and antigen-experienced compartments was prevented by the profiling of bulk unsorted PBMCs.

The roughly 39 donors, aged 6 to 90 years, were systemically healthy Caucasian individuals from Russia. Each donor gave approximately 9.3 milliliters of peripheral blood, collected into EDTA-treated Vacutainer tubes. Ficoll-Paque density-gradient centrifugation was used to isolate PBMCs, with at least 7 million per sample. Trizol reagent was used to extract total RNA from the PBMCs, yielding at least 5 micrograms per sample. The percentages of naive CD45RAhigh/CD27high T cells were determined by flow cytometry on a PBMC aliquot from every donor. Library preparation employed 5' RACE. This sample was sequenced with an Illumina HiSeq 2500. A second PCR of about 6 to 11 cycles was performed with a sample-barcoded 5' primer and a J-beta primer mix. A unique molecular identifier was introduced onto each TCR beta cDNA molecule by a template-switch 5' adaptor carrying 12 random nucleotides. Each sample yielded at least 3 million CDR3-containing paired-end reads. First-strand cDNA synthesis was performed from all RNA using the Mint cDNA synthesis kit, with priming by a TRBC-specific oligonucleotide. All cDNA was treated with uracil-DNA glycosylase and then went through a first 18-cycle PCR with the universal primers M1SS and BC2_uni_R. Regarding the original processing steps: Each sample was normalized by randomly selecting 1 million high-quality reads, each carrying a distinct molecular identifier. Reads with shared molecular identifiers were discarded instead of being binned into consensus sequences. CDR3 identification, clonotype clustering and error correction used MiTCR with a Q25 quality threshold and the strictest error-elimination algorithm. A nonparametric unseen species model with Euler transformation was used to estimate a lower bound on total TCR beta diversity. TCRdb trimmed the raw reads at Q25, called clones with MiXCR and kept productive beta chains. Every entry covers one CDR3 protein and lists the most common genes and DNA from its rows. For this entry, the V and J calls and clone size follow TCRdb and not the study's own pipeline. The sample contains about 770,000 distinct CDR3 sequences, 44% of them found a single time. The top ten constitute under 20% of the sample.

The rearrangement combines TRBV5-1 with TRBJ2-7; TRBD1 matches 9 bases in the middle. The sequence was collected from a man aged 60-69 years in good health. The sequenced material came from blood. The DNA is TGCGCCAGCAGCTTGGAACACATGGGACAGGGTATCAACGAGCAGTACTTC. Translated, this is CASSLEHMGQGINEQYF.